This passage covers 30 T cell receptor beta chains from one sample sequenced in a study of blood T cell repertoires in COVID-19. Profiled with immunoSEQ multiplex PCR; TCRdb holds only in-frame clones, not every one. Of fewer than 300,000 clones listed, around 90% are singletons. Sequencing was performed on PBMCs or T cells enriched from blood (not recorded which). The receptor source for this set is a woman aged 30 to 39 who had recovered from COVID-19.

The chain combines TRBV2 with TRBJ1-4, with a tentative D call TRBD1 (6 bases). The CDR3 has 15 amino acids. Per the germline V gene, CDR1 is SNHLY and CDR2 is FYNNEI. V lost 6 bases, J lost 0 bases, and 11 bases lay in between. In DNA, the CDR3 is TGTGCCAGCAGGAGGGACACTTCAACTAATGAAAAACTGTTTTTT. It yields the protein CASRRDTSTNEKLFF.

The rearrangement links TRBV6-6 to TRBJ1-4; 8 bases are shared with TRBD1. CDR1 MNHNY and CDR2 SVGAGI come from the germline V gene (reference sequence). The trim removed 7 bases at V and 2 bases at J, leaving 9 bases unmatched. This CDR3 is 16 amino acids long. The DNA of the CDR3 is TGTGCCAGCAAGGCGGACAGGGCTTGGACTAATGAAAAACTGTTTTTT. Translated: CASKADRAWTNEKLFF.

This chain links TRBV6-5 with TRBJ2-2; perhaps TRBD2 as D (5 bases). There are 13 residues in the CDR3. Germline lookup yields CDR1 MNHEY and CDR2 SVGAGI. Trimming shortened V by 6 bases and J by 7 bases, and 12 bases separated the two germline ends. CDR3 coding DNA: TGTGCCAGCAGAGTCCCGGGGAGCGGGGAGCTGTTTTTT. It encodes CASRVPGSGELFF.

J is TRBJ1-4 and V is TRBV7-9; D not resolved. V was clipped by 4 bases and J by 0 bases, with 6 bases between them. CDR3 length equals 14 residues. The germline V gene has CDR1 SEHNR and CDR2 FQNEAQ (reference sequence). This CDR3 reads CASSSSSTNEKLFF. The CDR3 coding sequence is TGTGCCAGCAGCTCCTCTTCAACTAATGAAAAACTGTTTTTT.

The chain is built from TRBV2 and TRBJ1-3; D remains ambiguous. Germline assignment: CDR1 SNHLY and CDR2 FYNNEI. This CDR3 has 15 residues. Trimming took 6 bases from V and 2 from J, leaving 14 bases between them. The CDR3 DNA reads TGTGCCAGCAGGATGAGGTGGATGCCTGGAAACACCATATATTTT. It yields the protein CASRMRWMPGNTIYF.

The chain links TRBV5-6 to TRBJ2-3, with 9 nucleotides matching TRBD1. With 6 bases clipped from V and 5 bases from J, the junction kept 10 bases outside the gene matches. The CDR3 runs 15 residues. Germline CDR1 is SGHDT and CDR2 is YYEEEE. CDR3 sequence: CASITGTGSGDTQYF. CDR3 DNA sequence: TGTGCCAGCATTACCGGGACAGGGTCTGGAGATACGCAGTATTTT.

The V and J genes are TRBV28 and TRBJ1-6; the D is unclear. CDR1 is MDHEN and CDR2 is SYDVKM in the germline V gene. This CDR3 region has 16 residues. V was pared by 5 bases and J by 8 bases, with 19 bases between. The CDR3: CASSRHTATKDSPLHF. The CDR3, as DNA: TGTGCCAGCAGTCGCCACACGGCGACAAAGGATTCACCCCTCCACTTT.

The chain combines TRBV10-3 with TRBJ1-4; a possible D gene is TRBD1 (5 bases). This CDR3 region has 15 residues. From germline, CDR1 is ENHRY and CDR2 SYGVKD. V lost 3 bases, J lost 10 bases, and 18 bases lay in between. This chain's CDR3 is CAISEVRGKGGKLFF. The DNA of the CDR3 is TGTGCCATCAGTGAAGTGCGGGGGAAGGGAGGAAAACTGTTTTTT.

This clone was detected only once. The rearrangement uses TRBV7-2 and TRBJ2-7; TRBD2 matches at 9 bases. V lost 5 bases and J lost 0; bases outside the gene matches: 14. Germline CDR1 and CDR2: SGHTA and FQGNSA. This CDR3 has 18 amino acids. Here the CDR3 DNA reads TGTGCCAGCAGCCTTGGGACTAGCTCCCGCCCCAACTCCTACGAGCAGTACTTC. This gives the protein CASSLGTSSRPNSYEQYF.

CDR3 sequence reads: CASRINRVGYTF. CDR3 nucleotides: TGTGCCAGCAGGATAAACAGGGTCGGCTACACCTTC. V gene TRBV6-1 combines with J gene TRBJ1-2, with D tentatively TRBD1 (6 bases). This CDR3 spans 12 amino acids. Trimming took off 6 bases at V and 8 bases at J, with 13 bases between the two ends. Germline CDR1 reads MNHNS; CDR2 reads SASEGT.

In DNA form, the CDR3 reads TGTGCCTGGGCCCAGGGGATACGTAATTCACCCCTCCACTTT. This translates into CAWAQGIRNSPLHF. The rearrangement links TRBV30 to TRBJ1-6, with TRBD1 as a possible D gene (6 bases). V was clipped by 5 bases and J by 6 bases, with 14 bases between them. CDR3 size: 14 residues. Per the germline V gene, CDR1 is GTSNPN and CDR2 is SVGIG (reference sequence).

This clone came up a few times. This chain uses TRBV6-2 or TRBV6-3 with TRBJ2-7, with D uncertain. The CDR3 is 13 residues long. Trimming shortened V by 5 bases and J by 5 bases, and 13 bases separated the two germline ends. CDR1 MNHEY and CDR2 SVGEGT come from the germline V gene. CDR3 residues: CASSDDSSDEQYF. The CDR3 coding sequence is TGTGCCAGCAGTGATGACTCCTCGGACGAGCAGTACTTC.

The chain is built from TRBV6-2 or TRBV6-3 and TRBJ2-3, with D perhaps TRBD2 (6 bases). This CDR3 has 18 amino acids. The germline V gene has CDR1 MNHEY and CDR2 SVGEGT. The V end was cut by 0 bases, the J end by 0 bases, with 16 bases between. The CDR3 DNA follows: TGTGCCAGCAGTTACTCGATAGGAGGGCCGGCGAGCACAGATACGCAGTATTTT. It translates to CASSYSIGGPASTDTQYF.

This chain joins TRBV14 and TRBJ2-6; no reliable D call. Germline loops: CDR1 SGHDN, CDR2 FVKESK. V dropped 7 bases and J dropped 0 bases, with 22 bases sitting between them. The CDR3 contains 19 residues. CDR3 sequence (DNA): TGTGCCAGCACCCGTTCCTTCCTTCAGGCGCTCTCTGGGGCCAACGTCCTGACTTTC. Amino acids: CASTRSFLQALSGANVLTF.

This rearrangement joins TRBV10-2 to TRBJ1-2; D is ambiguous. The CDR3 is 15 amino acids. V gave up 0 bases and J gave up 2 bases, with 10 bases separating them. Per the germline V gene, CDR1 is WSHSY and CDR2 is SAAADI. The CDR3: CASSESPDWNYGYTF. In DNA form, the CDR3 reads TGCGCCAGCAGTGAGTCGCCGGACTGGAACTATGGCTACACCTTC.

The chain is built from TRBV6-2 or TRBV6-3 and TRBJ2-5; TRBD2 matches 11 bases. CDR3 size: 14 residues. Germline assignment: CDR1 MNHEY and CDR2 SVGEGT. The trim removed 5 bases at V and 8 bases at J, leaving 7 bases unmatched. The CDR3 region has the DNA TGTGCCAGCAGTGACGGGACTAGCGGACTCACCCAGTACTTC. Its protein product is CASSDGTSGLTQYF.

V is TRBV7-2 and J is TRBJ2-7, with D hard to call. V shed 1 base and J shed 2 bases, with 9 bases lying between them. CDR3 length: 14 amino acids. Germline values: CDR1 SGHTA, CDR2 FQGNSA. CDR3: CASSLGTYAYEQYF. The CDR3 nucleotides read TGTGCCAGCAGCTTAGGCACTTACGCCTACGAGCAGTACTTC.

This clone has just a few counts. The genes are TRBV20-1 and TRBJ1-5; no firm D call. Trimming shortened V by 3 bases and J by 2 bases, and 11 bases separated the two germline ends. Germline lookup yields CDR1 DFQATT and CDR2 SNEGSKA (reference sequence). The CDR3 is 14 amino acids. The CDR3 bases are TGCAGTGCTAGTTTACAATCTGGCAATCAGCCCCAGCATTTT. Translating it yields CSASLQSGNQPQHF.

This clone has just a few counts. The chain uses TRBV7-6 and TRBJ1-3; no definite D call. Germline values: CDR1 SGHVS, CDR2 FNYEAQ. The CDR3 contains 17 residues. V gave up 1 base and J gave up 8 bases, with 21 bases separating them. The CDR3 DNA reads TGTGCCAGCAGCTTAGATCCCCCCGGACTGGCCGGACACACCATATATTTT. It translates to CASSLDPPGLAGHTIYF.

The chain combines TRBV7-2 with TRBJ2-1; TRBD1 aligns across 8 bases. Germline V gene data show CDR1 as SGHTA and CDR2 as FQGNSA. The CDR3 loop spans 17 amino acids. V lost 1 base, J lost 6 bases, and 11 bases stayed unmatched. CDR3 DNA sequence: TGTGCCAGCAGCTTAGTGTCAGGGGGCGCTTCCCCCAATGAGCAGTTCTTC. Translated: CASSLVSGGASPNEQFF.

V is TRBV18 and J is TRBJ1-2, with D possibly TRBD1 on 5 matching bases. Per germline, CDR1 KGHSH and CDR2 LQKENI. The CDR3 length is 16 residues. V lost 7 bases, J lost 1 base, and 19 bases lay in between. This CDR3 is CASLRSGIPHNYGYTF. The DNA for the CDR3 is TGTGCCAGCTTACGTTCAGGGATCCCTCATAACTATGGCTACACCTTC.

The V call is TRBV3-1 (or the pseudogene TRBV3-2), the J call TRBJ2-5, with D perhaps matching TRBD2 (5 bases). V shed 3 bases and J shed 2 bases, with 13 bases lying between them. This CDR3 contains 15 residues. The germline gives CDR1 LGHDT, CDR2 YNNKEL (reference sequence). CDR3 loop: CASSQTGAVQETQYF. The DNA for the CDR3 is TGTGCCAGCAGCCAGACTGGAGCGGTTCAAGAGACCCAGTACTTC.

The V gene is TRBV4-3, the J gene TRBJ1-6, with D unresolved. This CDR3 region has 15 residues. V was pared by 0 bases and J by 8 bases, with 11 bases between. Germline lookup yields CDR1 LGHNA and CDR2 YSLEER. The CDR3 DNA sequence: TGCGCCAGCAGCCAAGATACCGGCAGCGATTCACCCCTCCACTTT. This gives the protein CASSQDTGSDSPLHF.

This chain joins TRBV27 and TRBJ2-7; 8 bases fit TRBD1. V trimming: 4 bases; J trimming: 2 bases; junction bases outside the gene matches: 13. The CDR3 covers 17 residues. From germline, CDR1 is MNHEY and CDR2 SMNVEV (reference sequence). The chain's CDR3 is CASSSNEQGVLTYEQYF. In DNA form, the CDR3 reads TGTGCCAGCAGTTCGAACGAACAGGGGGTGCTAACCTACGAGCAGTACTTC.

The V and J genes are TRBV7-9 and TRBJ1-5; TRBD1 agrees at 9 bases. The germline gives CDR1 SEHNR, CDR2 FQNEAQ (reference sequence). This CDR3 is built from 16 residues. The V segment lost 4 bases and the J segment 1 base; nucleotides outside the gene matches: 5. The CDR3 DNA reads TGTGCCAGCAGCTCAGGGACAGGGACGAGCAATCAGCCCCAGCATTTT. Amino acids: CASSSGTGTSNQPQHF.

The genes are TRBV9 and TRBJ2-1; 8 nucleotides align to TRBD1. Germline V gene lookup returns CDR1 SGDLS and CDR2 YYNGEE. The CDR3 is made up of 16 amino acids. Trimming took 4 bases from V and 2 from J; bases not matched to a gene: 8. The CDR3 reads CASSPLGTGPYNEQFF. CDR3 nucleotide sequence: TGTGCCAGCAGCCCTCTGGGGACAGGACCCTACAATGAGCAGTTCTTC.

This rearrangement joins TRBV28 to TRBJ2-7; D gene unclear. The V gene lost 4 bases and the J gene lost 3 bases, with 19 bases spanning the gap. The CDR3 totals 16 residues. Germline-derived CDR1 and CDR2 are MDHEN and SYDVKM. The CDR3 is CASSSYGEEKGYEQYF. In DNA, the CDR3 is TGTGCCAGCAGTTCCTACGGAGAGGAAAAAGGCTACGAGCAGTACTTC.

This chain links TRBV18 with TRBJ1-4, with 8 bases lining up with TRBD1. The CDR3 is 14 residues long. With V trimmed by 3 bases and J by 3 bases, 0 bases remained unmatched. The germline CDR1 and CDR2 sequences are KGHSH and LQKENI. The CDR3 loop is CASSPTGANEKLFF. The CDR3 DNA is TGTGCCAGCTCACCGACAGGGGCTAATGAAAAACTGTTTTTT.

J is TRBJ2-2 and V is TRBV3-1 (or the pseudogene TRBV3-2); weak D call: TRBD2 (6 bases). Trimming took off 0 bases at V and 8 bases at J, with 25 bases between the two ends. There are 19 residues in the CDR3. Per the germline V gene, CDR1 is LGHDT and CDR2 is YNNKEL (reference sequence). The CDR3 DNA reads as TGTGCCAGCAGCCAAGAACTGGGGGGTCGGGGACCCCTGAGGGGGGAGCTGTTTTTT. Translated: CASSQELGGRGPLRGELFF.

The CDR3 sequence: CASSAGTMNTEAFF. CDR3 DNA sequence: TGTGCCAGCAGTGCAGGGACTATGAACACTGAAGCTTTCTTT. The rearrangement uses TRBV2 and TRBJ1-1; a possible D gene is TRBD1 (5 bases). This CDR3 contains 14 residues. The germline V and J ends were trimmed by 4 bases and 0 bases, with 9 bases remaining between them. The germline CDR1 and CDR2 sequences are SNHLY and FYNNEI.